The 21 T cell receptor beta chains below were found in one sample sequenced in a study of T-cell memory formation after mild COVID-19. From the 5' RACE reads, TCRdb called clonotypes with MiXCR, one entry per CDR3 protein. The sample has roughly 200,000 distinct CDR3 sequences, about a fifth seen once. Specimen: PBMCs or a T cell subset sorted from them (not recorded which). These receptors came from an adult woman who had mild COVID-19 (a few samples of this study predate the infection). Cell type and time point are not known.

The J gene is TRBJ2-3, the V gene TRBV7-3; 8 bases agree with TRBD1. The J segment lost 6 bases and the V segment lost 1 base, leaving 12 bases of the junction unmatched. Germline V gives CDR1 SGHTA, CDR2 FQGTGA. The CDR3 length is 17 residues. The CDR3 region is CASSLSQGALFTDTQYF. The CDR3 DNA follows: TGTGCCAGCAGCTTAAGTCAGGGGGCGCTTTTTACCGATACGCAGTATTTT.

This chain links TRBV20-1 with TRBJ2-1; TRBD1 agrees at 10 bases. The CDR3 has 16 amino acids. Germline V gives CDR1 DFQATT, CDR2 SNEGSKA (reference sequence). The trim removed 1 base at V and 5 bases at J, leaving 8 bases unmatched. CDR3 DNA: TGCAGTGCTAGAGGTCGACAGGGGGCCGAGAACAATGAGCAGTTCTTC. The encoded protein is CSARGRQGAENNEQFF.

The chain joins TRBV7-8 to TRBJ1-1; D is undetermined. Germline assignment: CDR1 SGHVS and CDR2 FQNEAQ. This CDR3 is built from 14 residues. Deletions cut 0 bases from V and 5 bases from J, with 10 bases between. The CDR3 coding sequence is TGTGCCAGCAGCTTAGCGACGGGAAGGACTGAAGCTTTCTTT. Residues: CASSLATGRTEAFF.

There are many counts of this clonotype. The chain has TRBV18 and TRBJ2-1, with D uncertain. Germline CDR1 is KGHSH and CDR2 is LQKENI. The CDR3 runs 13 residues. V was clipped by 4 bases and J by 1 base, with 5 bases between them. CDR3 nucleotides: TGTGCCAGCTCACTACAATCCTACAATGAGCAGTTCTTC. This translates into CASSLQSYNEQFF.

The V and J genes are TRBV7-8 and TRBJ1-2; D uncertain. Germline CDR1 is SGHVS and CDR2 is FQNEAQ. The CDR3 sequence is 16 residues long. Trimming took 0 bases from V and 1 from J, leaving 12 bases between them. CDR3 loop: CASSLAARLSNYGYTF. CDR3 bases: TGTGCCAGCAGCTTAGCGGCCAGGTTGAGTAACTATGGCTACACCTTC.

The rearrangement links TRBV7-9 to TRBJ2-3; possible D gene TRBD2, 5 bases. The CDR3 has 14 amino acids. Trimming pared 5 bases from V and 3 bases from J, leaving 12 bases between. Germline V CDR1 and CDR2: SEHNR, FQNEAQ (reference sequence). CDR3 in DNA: TGTGCCAGCAGCCCACCCACGGGGACAGATACGCAGTATTTT. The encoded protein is CASSPPTGTDTQYF. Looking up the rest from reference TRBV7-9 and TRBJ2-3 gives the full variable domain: DTGVSQNPRHKITKRGQNVTFRCDPISEHNRLYWYRQTLGQGPEFLTYFQNEAQLEKSRLLSDRFSAERPKGSFSTLEIQRTEQGDSAMYLCASSPPTGTDTQYFGPGTRLTVL.

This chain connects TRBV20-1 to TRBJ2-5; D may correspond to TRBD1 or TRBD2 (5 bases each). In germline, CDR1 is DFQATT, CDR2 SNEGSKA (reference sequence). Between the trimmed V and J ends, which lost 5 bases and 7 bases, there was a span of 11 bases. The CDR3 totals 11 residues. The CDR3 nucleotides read TGCAGTGCTCCGGGGCCAGGGACCCAGTACTTC. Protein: CSAPGPGTQYF.

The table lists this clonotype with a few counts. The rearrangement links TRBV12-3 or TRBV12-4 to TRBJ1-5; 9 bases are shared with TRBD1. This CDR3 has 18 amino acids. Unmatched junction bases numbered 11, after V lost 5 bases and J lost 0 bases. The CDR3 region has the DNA TGTGCCAGCAGTCTTGGACAGGGGTGGTCGTATAGCAATCAGCCCCAGCATTTT. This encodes CASSLGQGWSYSNQPQHF.

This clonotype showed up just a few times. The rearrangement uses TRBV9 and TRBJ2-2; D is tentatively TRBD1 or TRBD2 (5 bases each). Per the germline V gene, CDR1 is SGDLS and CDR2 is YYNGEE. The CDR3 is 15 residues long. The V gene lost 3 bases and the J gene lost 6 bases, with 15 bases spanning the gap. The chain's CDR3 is CASSAWGTGPGELFF. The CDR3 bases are TGTGCCAGCAGCGCATGGGGGACCGGACCCGGGGAGCTGTTTTTT. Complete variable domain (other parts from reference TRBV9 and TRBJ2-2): DSGVTQTPKHLITATGQRVTLRCSPRSGDLSVYWYQQSLDQGLQFLIQYYNGEERAKGNILERFSAQQFPDLHSELNLSSLELGDSALYFCASSAWGTGPGELFFGEGSRLTVL.

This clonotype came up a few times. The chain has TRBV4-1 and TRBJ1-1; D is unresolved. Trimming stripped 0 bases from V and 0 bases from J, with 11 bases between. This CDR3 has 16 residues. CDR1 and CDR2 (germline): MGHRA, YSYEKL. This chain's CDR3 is CASSQDIEEVNTEAFF. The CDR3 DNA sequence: TGCGCCAGCAGCCAAGATATTGAGGAGGTGAACACTGAAGCTTTCTTT.

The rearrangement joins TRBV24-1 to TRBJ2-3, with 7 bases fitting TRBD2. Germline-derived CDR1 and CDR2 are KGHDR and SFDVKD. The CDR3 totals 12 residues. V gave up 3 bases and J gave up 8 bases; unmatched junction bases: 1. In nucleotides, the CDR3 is TGTGCCACCAGTGATGGGGGGGGTACGCAGTATTTT. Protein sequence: CATSDGGGTQYF.

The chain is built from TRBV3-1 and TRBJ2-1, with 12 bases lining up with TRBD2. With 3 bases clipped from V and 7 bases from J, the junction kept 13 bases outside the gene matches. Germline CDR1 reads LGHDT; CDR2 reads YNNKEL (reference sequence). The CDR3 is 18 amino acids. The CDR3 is CASSHRVLAGGPGNEQFF. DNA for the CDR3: TGTGCCAGCAGCCACCGAGTTCTAGCGGGAGGGCCTGGAAATGAGCAGTTCTTC.

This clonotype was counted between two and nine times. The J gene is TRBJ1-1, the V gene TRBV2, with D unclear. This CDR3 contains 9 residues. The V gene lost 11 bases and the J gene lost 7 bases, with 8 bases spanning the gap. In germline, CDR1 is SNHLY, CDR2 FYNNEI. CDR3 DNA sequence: TGTGCCGTAGGGCGTGAAGCTTTCTTT. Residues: CAVGREAFF.

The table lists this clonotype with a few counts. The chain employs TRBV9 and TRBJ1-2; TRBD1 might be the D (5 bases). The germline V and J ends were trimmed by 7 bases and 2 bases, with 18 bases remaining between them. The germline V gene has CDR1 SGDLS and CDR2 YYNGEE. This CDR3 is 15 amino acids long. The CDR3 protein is CASGGLSVLNYGYTF. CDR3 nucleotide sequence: TGTGCCAGCGGGGGATTAAGCGTATTAAACTATGGCTACACCTTC.

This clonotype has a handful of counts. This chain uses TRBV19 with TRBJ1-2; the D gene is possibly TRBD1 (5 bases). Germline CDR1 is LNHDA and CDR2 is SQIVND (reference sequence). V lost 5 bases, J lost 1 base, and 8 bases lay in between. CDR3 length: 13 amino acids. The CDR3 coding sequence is TGTGCCAGTAGTTCGGACATTAACTATGGCTACACCTTC. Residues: CASSSDINYGYTF.

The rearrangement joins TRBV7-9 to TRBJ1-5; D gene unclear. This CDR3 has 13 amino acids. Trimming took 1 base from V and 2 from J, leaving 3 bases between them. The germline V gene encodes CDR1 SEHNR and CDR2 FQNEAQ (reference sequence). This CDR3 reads CASSLVRNQPQHF. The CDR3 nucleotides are TGTGCCAGCAGCTTAGTCCGCAATCAGCCCCAGCATTTT.

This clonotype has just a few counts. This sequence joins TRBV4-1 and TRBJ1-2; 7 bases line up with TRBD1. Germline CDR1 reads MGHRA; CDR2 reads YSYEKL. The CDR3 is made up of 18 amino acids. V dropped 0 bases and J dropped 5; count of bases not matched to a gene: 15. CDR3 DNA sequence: TGCGCCAGCAGCCAAGATAAAATCGGAGGGGGCTTATTGTATGGCTACACCTTC. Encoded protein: CASSQDKIGGGLLYGYTF.

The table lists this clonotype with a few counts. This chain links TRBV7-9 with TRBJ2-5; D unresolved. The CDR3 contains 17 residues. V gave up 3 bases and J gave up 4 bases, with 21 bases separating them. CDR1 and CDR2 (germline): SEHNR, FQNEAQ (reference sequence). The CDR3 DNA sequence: TGTGCCAGCAGCTTCCCCATAGGAGCTGAGGAAGGAGAGACCCAGTACTTC. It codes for CASSFPIGAEEGETQYF.

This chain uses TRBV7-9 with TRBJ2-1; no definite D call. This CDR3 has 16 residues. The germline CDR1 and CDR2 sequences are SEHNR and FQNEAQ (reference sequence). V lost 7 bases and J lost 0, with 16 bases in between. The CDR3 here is CASTPLTPSSYNEQFF. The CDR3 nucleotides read TGTGCCAGCACCCCCCTGACACCCAGCTCCTACAATGAGCAGTTCTTC.

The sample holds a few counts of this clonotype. CDR3 loop: CASSLNGLVAEQFF. The CDR3 nucleotides read TGTGCCAGCAGCTTGAACGGACTAGTCGCTGAGCAGTTCTTC. This rearrangement joins TRBV7-9 to TRBJ2-1, with 7 bases lining up with TRBD2. Germline V gene lookup returns CDR1 SEHNR and CDR2 FQNEAQ (reference sequence). V was pared by 3 bases and J by 9 bases, with 8 bases of the junction left unmatched. This CDR3 spans 14 amino acids.

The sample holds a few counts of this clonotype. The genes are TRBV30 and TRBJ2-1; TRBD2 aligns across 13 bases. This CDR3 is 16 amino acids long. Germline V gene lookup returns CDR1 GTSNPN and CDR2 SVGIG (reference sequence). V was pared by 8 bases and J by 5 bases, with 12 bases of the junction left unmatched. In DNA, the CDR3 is TGTGCCCTATTCTCCATACTAGCGGGGGGGAACAATGAGCAGTTCTTC. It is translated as CALFSILAGGNNEQFF.